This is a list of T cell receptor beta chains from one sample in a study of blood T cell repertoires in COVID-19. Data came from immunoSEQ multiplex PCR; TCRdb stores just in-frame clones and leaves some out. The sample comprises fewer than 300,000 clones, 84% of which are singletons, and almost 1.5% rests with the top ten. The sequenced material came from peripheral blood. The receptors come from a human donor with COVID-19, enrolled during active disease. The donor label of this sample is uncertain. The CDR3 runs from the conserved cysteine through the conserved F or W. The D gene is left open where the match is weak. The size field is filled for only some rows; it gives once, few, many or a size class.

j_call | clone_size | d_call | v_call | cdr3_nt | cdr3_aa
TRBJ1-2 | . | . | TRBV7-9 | TGTGCCAGCAGCCCGGACAGTAACTATGGCTACACCTTC | CASSPDSNYGYTF
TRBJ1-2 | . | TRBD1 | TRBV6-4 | TGTGCCAGCAGTGCCGGGACAGGGGGCGAGGACTATGGCTACACCTTC | CASSAGTGGEDYGYTF
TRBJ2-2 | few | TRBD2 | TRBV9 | TGTGCCAGCAGCGTATTGGCGGGAGGGCCGACCGGGGAGCTGTTTTTT | CASSVLAGGPTGELFF
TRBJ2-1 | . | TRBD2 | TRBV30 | TGTGCCTGGAGCCCGGGACTAGGAACAGGTAATGAGCAGTTCTTC | CAWSPGLGTGNEQFF
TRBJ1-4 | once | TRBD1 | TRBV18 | TGTGCCAGCTCACCGGACAGGGGGAATGAAAAACTGTTTTTT | CASSPDRGNEKLFF
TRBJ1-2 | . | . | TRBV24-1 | TGTGCCACCAGTGATTTTCCCGGAGGGGATGGCTACACCTTC | CATSDFPGGDGYTF
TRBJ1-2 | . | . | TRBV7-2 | TGTGCCAGCAGCCCACAGGGTACTCTAAACTATGGCTACACCTTC | CASSPQGTLNYGYTF
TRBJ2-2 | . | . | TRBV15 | TGTGCCACCAGCAGAGATCGGACCGGGGAGCTGTTTTTT | CATSRDRTGELFF
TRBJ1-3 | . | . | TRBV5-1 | TGCGCCAGCAGCTTCGGAGGGGTAGGAAACACCATATATTTT | CASSFGGVGNTIYF
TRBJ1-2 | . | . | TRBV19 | TGTGCCAGTAGTCCGGAACAGTTACATGGCTACACCTTC | CASSPEQLHGYTF
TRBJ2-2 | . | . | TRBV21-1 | TGTGCCAGCATCCCCCACCGGCGGGGGGTGGCCGGGGAGCTGTTTTTT | CASIPHRRGVAGELFF
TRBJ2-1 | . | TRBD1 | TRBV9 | TGTGCCAGCAGCGTAAACACAGGGGGCTGGAATGAGCAGTTCTTC | CASSVNTGGWNEQFF
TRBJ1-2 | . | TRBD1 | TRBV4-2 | TGTGCCAGCAGCCCCTCCGGGACAGAGGACCTCTATGGCTACACCTTC | CASSPSGTEDLYGYTF
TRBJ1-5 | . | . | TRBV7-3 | TGTGCCAGCAGCTTCGGACAGCCCAATCAGCCCCAGCATTTT | CASSFGQPNQPQHF
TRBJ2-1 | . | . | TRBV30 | TGTGCCGGTAGACTATCCCACAATGAGCAGTTCTTC | CAGRLSHNEQFF
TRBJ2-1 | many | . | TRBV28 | TGTGCCAGCAGGCGGACACCGCTAGATGAGCAGTTCTTC | CASRRTPLDEQFF
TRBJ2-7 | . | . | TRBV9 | TGTGCCAGCAGCGCGGACGGAGACTACCGGTACGAGCAGTACTTC | CASSADGDYRYEQYF
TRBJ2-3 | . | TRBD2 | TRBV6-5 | TGTGCCAGCACCGCAGCGGGACGCACAGATACGCAGTATTTT | CASTAAGRTDTQYF
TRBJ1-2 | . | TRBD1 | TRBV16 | TGTGCCAGCAGCCACTCGGGACAGGGAGAGAGTGGCTACACCTTC | CASSHSGQGESGYTF
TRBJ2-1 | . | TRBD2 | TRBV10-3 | TGTGCCATCAGTGACCCTACTAGCGGGAGGTTCAATGAGCAGTTCTTC | CAISDPTSGRFNEQFF
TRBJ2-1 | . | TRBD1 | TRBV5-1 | TGCGCCAGCATCTTGACAGGGGCGCAGGAGCAGTTCTTC | CASILTGAQEQFF
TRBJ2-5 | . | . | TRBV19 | TGTGCCAGTAGTATAGTAACTAGCAGGGATGGTACCCAGTACTTC | CASSIVTSRDGTQYF